This T cell receptor (beta chain) was captured by sequencing in a study of blood T cell repertoires in COVID-19. Method: immunoSEQ multiplex PCR; TCRdb's copy keeps in-frame clones and lacks some. The sample shows over 250,000 clones, over 75% of them seen only once. Everyone who took part was 18 to 89 years old, and they came from some 23 US areas. For recovered donors of Cohort 3, there were two negative PCRs, clearance, or symptom resolution. The CDR3 extends over 15 amino acids. Germline lookup yields CDR1 LGHDT and CDR2 YNNKEL (reference sequence). V lost 1 base, J lost 7 bases, and 8 bases stayed unmatched.

This receptor was identified in a woman under 30 who had recovered from COVID-19. What was sequenced was PBMCs or T cells enriched from blood (not recorded which). The chain joins TRBV3-1 (or the pseudogene TRBV3-2) to TRBJ2-7, with 9 bases aligning to TRBD2. The CDR3 is CASSQVGGGAREQYF. CDR3 DNA: TGTGCCAGCAGCCAAGTCGGCGGGGGGGCCCGGGAGCAGTACTTC.